What follows are 19 T cell receptor beta chains derived from one specimen sequenced in a study of response to subunit inactivated influenza vaccine (dated by TCRdb to the late 2010s). Receptors were amplified or captured by RT-PCR. The listed sequencing device is Illumina HiSeq 2500. TCRdb applied fastp at Q25 and MiXCR to the public reads, then kept only in-frame beta chains. Rows are unified per CDR3 protein, each entry keeping the most common DNA and genes. In this sample the table shows around 790,000 distinct CDR3 sequences, 21% of which occur a single time. Roughly 10% of the sample lies in the top ten. Sample: PBMCs from blood, taken around 5 days after vaccination. All receptors derive from a man between 50 and 59 years old who received an inactivated influenza vaccine. Donor details come from another sample of the same person, matched by shared clones.

This clonotype was counted between two and nine times. V and J are TRBV2 and TRBJ2-3; 13 bases are a match to TRBD2. Unmatched junction bases numbered 2, after V lost 6 bases and J lost 5 bases. Germline V CDR1 and CDR2: SNHLY, FYNNEI. The CDR3 is 14 residues long. CDR3 sequence reads: CASRRLAGGDTQYF. As DNA, the CDR3 is TGTGCCAGCAGGCGACTAGCGGGAGGAGATACGCAGTATTTT.

The CDR3 region is CASSLALDRPNSNQPQHF. In DNA form, the CDR3 reads TGTGCCAGCAGCTTGGCCTTGGACAGGCCAAATAGCAATCAGCCCCAGCATTTT. This chain links TRBV5-5 with TRBJ1-5, with TRBD1 identical over 7 bases. The CDR3 is 18 residues long. With 0 bases clipped from V and 0 bases from J, the junction kept 9 bases outside the gene matches. The germline gives CDR1 SGHKS, CDR2 YYEKEE (reference sequence).

The chain is built from TRBV5-1 and TRBJ2-7; D gene ambiguous. Trimming took 1 base from V and 4 from J, leaving 12 bases between them. The germline CDR1 and CDR2 sequences are SGHRS and YFSETQ. CDR3 length equals 14 residues. CDR3 region: CASSLSDPGYEQYF. CDR3 DNA: TGCGCCAGCAGCTTGTCCGACCCCGGTTACGAGCAGTACTTC.

Many counts were recorded for this clonotype. The germline gene is not matched at one end of the junction; a read error may be the cause. The gene calls are TRBV11-2 and TRBJ2-7; D gene unclear. CDR3 length: 13 residues. Germline V gives CDR1 SGHAT, CDR2 FQNNGV. CDR3 protein: CASSLGPTYEQYF. Written as DNA, the CDR3 is TGTGCCAGCAGTTTAGGGCCAACCTACGAGCAGTACTTC.

This clonotype appeared a few times. This chain's CDR3 is CSATPPRRSEQFF. CDR3 DNA: TGCAGTGCCACCCCCCCCCGAAGGTCTGAGCAGTTCTTC. J is TRBJ2-1 and V is TRBV20-1; D remains ambiguous. This CDR3 region has 13 residues. Germline-derived CDR1 and CDR2 are DFQATT and SNEGSKA (reference sequence). Trimming took off 6 bases at V and 9 bases at J, with 18 bases between the two ends.

The gene calls are TRBV5-4 and TRBJ2-3; 15 bases are shared with TRBD2. This CDR3 is 16 amino acids long. Germline CDR1 SGHNT, CDR2 YYREEE (reference sequence). With V trimmed by 2 bases and J by 6 bases, 4 bases remained unmatched. DNA of the CDR3: TGTGCCAGCAGCTTTCGGACTAGCGGGGGGGCGGATACGCAGTATTTT. This codes for CASSFRTSGGADTQYF.

V gene TRBV7-2 combines with J gene TRBJ2-6, with D possibly called TRBD1 or TRBD2 (6 bases each). Trimming removed 1 base at V and 9 bases at J, with 19 bases between. The germline V gene encodes CDR1 SGHTA and CDR2 FQGNSA. The CDR3 sequence is 17 residues long. The CDR3: CASSLGWGEGGGNVLTF. The CDR3, as DNA: TGTGCCAGCAGCTTAGGTTGGGGAGAAGGGGGAGGCAACGTCCTGACTTTC.

The chain joins TRBV11-2 to TRBJ2-5; 8 nucleotides match TRBD1. CDR1 is SGHAT and CDR2 is FQNNGV in the germline V gene. Trimming took 7 bases from V and 4 from J; bases not matched to a gene: 5. The CDR3 loop spans 13 amino acids. CDR3 protein: CASKVGTGETQYF. The CDR3 bases are TGTGCCAGCAAAGTAGGGACAGGAGAGACCCAGTACTTC. Full variable domain (outside the CDR3, taken from reference TRBV11-2 and TRBJ2-5): EAGVAQSPRYKIIEKRQSVAFWCNPISGHATLYWYQQILGQGPKLLIQFQNNGVVDDSQLPKDRFSAERLKGVDSTLKIQPAKLEDSAVYLCASKVGTGETQYFGPGTRLLVL.

There are a few counts of this clonotype. This chain joins TRBV12-3 or TRBV12-4 and TRBJ2-7; a weak D match, TRBD2 (7 bases). Trimming took 3 bases from V and 2 from J, leaving 14 bases between them. The CDR3 runs 15 residues. CDR3 sequence reads: CASSFRAGAAYEQYF. The CDR3 DNA sequence: TGTGCCAGCAGTTTCAGGGCGGGGGCCGCCTACGAGCAGTACTTC.

This clonotype occurred a few times. V usage is TRBV27 and J usage is TRBJ2-3; 9 bases match TRBD1. Unmatched junction bases numbered 13, after V lost 1 base and J lost 5 bases. This CDR3 is 18 amino acids long. Germline CDR1 is MNHEY and CDR2 is SMNVEV (reference sequence). CDR3 sequence: CASSLWVYPGQGGDTQYF. In DNA form, the CDR3 reads TGTGCCAGCAGTTTATGGGTTTATCCGGGACAGGGCGGAGATACGCAGTATTTT.

This sequence joins TRBV5-1 and TRBJ2-5; TRBD1 is a possible D gene (5 bases). CDR3 length equals 16 residues. The germline gives CDR1 SGHRS, CDR2 YFSETQ. V gave up 0 bases and J gave up 2 bases, with 14 bases separating them. The CDR3 loop reads CASSLVQGNSQETQYF. The CDR3 DNA reads as TGCGCCAGCAGCTTGGTTCAGGGTAACTCTCAAGAGACCCAGTACTTC.

The genes are TRBV29-1 and TRBJ2-1, with a possible D match to TRBD2 (7 bases). Trimming stripped 7 bases from V and 4 bases from J, with 14 bases between. Germline V gene lookup returns CDR1 SQVTM and CDR2 ANQGSEA. This CDR3 contains 13 residues. The CDR3 spells CSGRGGGYNEQFF. The CDR3 DNA sequence: TGCAGCGGGAGAGGGGGAGGGTACAATGAGCAGTTCTTC.

The chain couples TRBV6-2 or TRBV6-3 to TRBJ2-1, with 8 nucleotides matching TRBD2. Germline loops: CDR1 MNHEY, CDR2 SVGEGT. V trimming: 3 bases; J trimming: 4 bases; junction bases outside the gene matches: 5. The CDR3 is 15 amino acids. CDR3 DNA sequence: TGTGCCAGCAGTTATTCAGCGGGAGCTTACAATGAGCAGTTCTTC. Residues: CASSYSAGAYNEQFF.

The chain carries TRBV27 and TRBJ2-1, with a weak D call TRBD2 (7 bases). The CDR3 length is 16 residues. Germline CDR1 reads MNHEY; CDR2 reads SMNVEV (reference sequence). The V end lost 1 base, the J end lost 8 bases, and 18 bases lay between the germline ends. This CDR3 reads CASSLFSGGLYYEQFF. The CDR3 DNA reads as TGTGCCAGCAGTTTATTCTCGGGGGGCCTTTATTATGAGCAGTTCTTC.

The rearrangement joins TRBV30 to TRBJ1-1, with D perhaps matching TRBD1 (5 bases). Germline loops: CDR1 GTSNPN, CDR2 SVGIG (reference sequence). This CDR3 region has 14 residues. The V end lost 5 bases, the J end lost 4 bases, and 17 bases lay between the germline ends. CDR3: CAWEKGRDGTEAFF. The CDR3 coding sequence is TGTGCCTGGGAGAAAGGCAGGGACGGCACTGAAGCTTTCTTT.

This clonotype showed up many times. The V call is TRBV12-3 or TRBV12-4, the J call TRBJ2-6; D call uncertain. Trimming removed 5 bases at V and 0 bases at J, with 5 bases between. This CDR3 has 14 residues. CDR3: CASSPNSGANVLTF. The CDR3 DNA is TGTGCCAGCAGTCCCAACTCTGGGGCCAACGTCCTGACTTTC.

The V call is TRBV15, the J call TRBJ2-1, with TRBD2 identical over 14 bases. V was clipped by 3 bases and J by 2 bases; unmatched bases: 3. This CDR3 contains 17 residues. Looked up from germline, CDR1 is LNHNV and CDR2 is YYDKDF (reference sequence). The CDR3 spells CATSSGLAGGPYNEQFF. DNA for the CDR3: TGTGCCACCAGCAGCGGACTAGCGGGGGGCCCCTACAATGAGCAGTTCTTC.

The chain recombines TRBV7-8 with TRBJ2-7; no definite D call. Trimming shortened V by 2 bases and J by 0 bases, and 8 bases separated the two germline ends. This CDR3 region has 14 residues. Germline CDR1 is SGHVS and CDR2 is FQNEAQ. The CDR3 spells CASSLTEISYEQYF. The CDR3 nucleotides are TGTGCCAGCAGCTTAACCGAGATCTCCTACGAGCAGTACTTC.

In its sample, this clonotype was seen a few times. The CDR3 is CATSDGGGRDKNIQYF. DNA for the CDR3: TGTGCCACCAGTGATGGGGGAGGGCGGGACAAAAACATTCAGTACTTC. The V gene is TRBV24-1, the J gene TRBJ2-4, with 7 bases matching TRBD2. The CDR3 spans 16 residues. Germline trimming cut 3 bases from V and 3 bases from J; bases unmatched to any gene: 7. In germline, CDR1 is KGHDR, CDR2 SFDVKD.